A selection of T cell receptor beta chains follows, all from one sample in a study of blood T cell repertoires in COVID-19. The method was immunoSEQ multiplex PCR; TCRdb's version includes in-frame clones alone and lacks a portion of them. The sample consists of 50,000 to 60,000 clones, 90% of them appearing once. Sequenced material: peripheral blood. Receptors were obtained from a woman older than 75 with acute or convalescent COVID-19. Both conserved end residues are part of each CDR3. Fields, in order: J gene, D gene, clone size, V gene, CDR3 protein, CDR3 DNA. A D gene is named only where the DNA matches it firmly. Expanded clones are given a class, and other clones once, few, many or no size at all.

TRBJ2-3	.	once	TRBV21-1	CASSKASGNEGDTQYF	TGTGCCAGCAGCAAGGCTAGCGGAAATGAGGGGGATACGCAGTATTTT
TRBJ1-1	.	.	TRBV5-1	CASSPFGGGTEAFF	TGCGCCAGCAGCCCCTTTGGGGGAGGCACTGAAGCTTTCTTT
TRBJ1-1	.	once	TRBV7-2	CASSVPRTEAFF	TGTGCCAGCAGCGTCCCCCGGACTGAAGCTTTCTTT
TRBJ1-2	.	once	TRBV25-1	CASSVSGNYGYTF	TGTGCCAGCAGTGTATCCGGGAACTATGGCTACACCTTC
TRBJ1-3	.	.	TRBV3-1/TRBV3-2	CASSQRTEADTIYF	TGTGCCAGCAGCCAGAGGACGGAGGCTGACACCATATATTTT
TRBJ1-1	TRBD1	.	TRBV27	CASSSPGTGATEAFF	TGTGCCAGCAGTTCGCCCGGAACAGGGGCCACTGAAGCTTTCTTT
TRBJ2-2	TRBD2	.	TRBV11-2	CASSPTPGGLHTGELFF	TGTGCCAGCAGCCCCACGCCGGGGGGACTACACACCGGGGAGCTGTTTTTT
TRBJ2-1	TRBD2	.	TRBV24-1	CATSDSSGRAPNEQFF	TGTGCCACCAGTGACTCTAGCGGGAGGGCCCCCAATGAGCAGTTCTTC
TRBJ2-7	.	.	TRBV27	CASSSTTLITYEQYF	TGTGCCAGCAGTTCGACGACACTCATCACCTACGAGCAGTACTTC
TRBJ1-4	.	.	TRBV5-6	CASSSRGGRANEKLFF	TGTGCCAGCAGCTCCCGCGGGGGCAGGGCTAATGAAAAACTGTTTTTT
TRBJ2-3	TRBD2	.	TRBV6-4	CASSVLAGSTDTQYF	TGTGCCAGCAGCGTACTAGCGGGAAGCACAGATACGCAGTATTTT
TRBJ1-2	.	.	TRBV5-4	CASSLLTGGASNYGYTF	TGTGCCAGCAGCCTCTTAACCGGAGGGGCCAGCAACTATGGCTACACCTTC
TRBJ1-5	.	.	TRBV6-2/TRBV6-3	CASSYRQGNQPQHF	TGTGCCAGCAGTTACCGGCAGGGGAATCAGCCCCAGCATTTT
TRBJ1-2	.	.	TRBV10-3	CAISESRVGVTGGTGYTF	TGTGCCATCAGTGAGTCTCGAGTAGGTGTGACAGGTGGGACGGGCTACACCTTC
TRBJ1-1	.	.	TRBV30	CACFGGPTEAFF	TGTGCCTGCTTCGGGGGGCCCACTGAAGCTTTCTTT
TRBJ1-1	.	.	TRBV7-3	CASSFSGRAPSTEAFF	TGTGCCAGCAGCTTTTCGGGCAGGGCCCCCTCCACTGAAGCTTTCTTT
TRBJ1-2	TRBD1	.	TRBV28	CASSSADRASGYTF	TGTGCCAGCAGTTCCGCGGACAGGGCCTCTGGCTACACCTTC
TRBJ1-2	.	.	TRBV5-4	CASSRTGRVDYGYTF	TGTGCCAGCAGTCGCACAGGGAGGGTTGACTATGGCTACACCTTC
TRBJ1-1	TRBD1	.	TRBV5-4	CASSQGQGRTLEAFF	TGTGCCAGCAGCCAAGGACAGGGAAGGACTTTAGAAGCTTTCTTT
TRBJ1-5	TRBD1	.	TRBV6-5	CASSPGQGRNQPQHF	TGTGCCAGCAGTCCGGGACAGGGGCGCAATCAGCCCCAGCATTTT
TRBJ1-4	TRBD1	.	TRBV6-5	CASEAGGTNEKLFF	TGTGCCAGCGAGGCAGGGGGAACTAATGAAAAACTGTTTTTT
TRBJ2-3	TRBD2	.	TRBV6-2/TRBV6-3	CASSLVGGTDTQYF	TGTGCCAGCAGTTTGGTGGGGGGGACAGATACGCAGTATTTT
TRBJ1-1	.	.	TRBV6-5	CASRWDTSLNTEAFF	TGTGCCAGCAGGTGGGACACCTCCTTGAACACTGAAGCTTTCTTT
TRBJ1-1	.	.	TRBV19	CASRRGDRPDTEAFF	TGTGCCAGTAGAAGGGGTGACAGACCGGACACTGAAGCTTTCTTT
TRBJ2-7	.	.	TRBV6-5	CASSFGPYSYEQYF	TGTGCCAGCAGCTTTGGGCCCTACTCCTACGAGCAGTACTTC